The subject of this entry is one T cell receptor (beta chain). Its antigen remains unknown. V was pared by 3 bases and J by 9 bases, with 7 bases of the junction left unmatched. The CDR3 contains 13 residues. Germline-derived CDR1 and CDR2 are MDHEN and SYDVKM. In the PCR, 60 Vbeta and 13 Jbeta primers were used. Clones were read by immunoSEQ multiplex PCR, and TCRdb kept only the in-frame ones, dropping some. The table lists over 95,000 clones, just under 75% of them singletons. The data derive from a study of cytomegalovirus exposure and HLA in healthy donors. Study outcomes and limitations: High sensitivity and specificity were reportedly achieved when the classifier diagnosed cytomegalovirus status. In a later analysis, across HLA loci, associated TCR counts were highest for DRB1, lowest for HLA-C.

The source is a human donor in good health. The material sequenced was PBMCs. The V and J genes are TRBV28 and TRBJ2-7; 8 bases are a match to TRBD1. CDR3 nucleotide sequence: TGTGCCAGCAGTTTGGCCCAGGGGGCTGGGCAGTACTTC. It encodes CASSLAQGAGQYF.